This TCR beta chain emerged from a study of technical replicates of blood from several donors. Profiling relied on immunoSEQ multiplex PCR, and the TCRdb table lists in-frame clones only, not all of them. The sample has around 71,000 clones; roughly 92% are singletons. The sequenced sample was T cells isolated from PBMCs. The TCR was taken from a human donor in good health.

CDR3 protein: CASSIGTGYEQYF. The CDR3 DNA is TGTGCCAGTAGTATAGGGACGGGGTACGAGCAGTACTTC. The chain joins TRBV19 to TRBJ2-7, with D possibly TRBD2 on 5 matching bases. V was cut by 1 base and J by 4 bases, with 8 bases left in between. The CDR3 totals 13 residues. CDR1 is LNHDA and CDR2 is SQIVND in the germline V gene (reference sequence).